These 14 T cell receptor beta chains share one sample of origin, sequenced in a study of OX40 agonist ivuxolimab in advanced cancers. TCRdb's table, derived via immunoSEQ multiplex PCR, lists solely in-frame clones and lacks some. This sample has around 20,000 clones, with roughly 82% found just once. The sample was CD4+ or CD8+ T cells sorted from blood, taken in a trial of the OX40 agonist ivuxolimab. The receptors were gathered from an adult with an advanced solid tumor such as melanoma, head and neck, liver or kidney cancer.

This chain joins TRBV30 and TRBJ1-2; TRBD1 matches 9 bases. V was pared by 1 base and J by 8 bases, with 5 bases of the junction left unmatched. Germline V CDR1 and CDR2: GTSNPN, SVGIG (reference sequence). The CDR3 totals 13 residues. For the CDR3, the DNA is TGTGCCTGGAGTGGGACAGGGGTAGGCGGCTACACCTTC. As protein: CAWSGTGVGGYTF.

The chain is built from TRBV6-1 and TRBJ1-4; 9 bases line up with TRBD1. The V gene end was trimmed by 1 base and the J gene end by 7 bases; junction bases not matched to a gene: 13. This CDR3 is 18 amino acids long. CDR1 and CDR2 from the germline V gene are MNHNS and SASEGT. The DNA for the CDR3 is TGTGCCAGCAGTGAAGTCTTTCCGAACAGGGGGCGGAGTGAAAAACTGTTTTTT. This gives the protein CASSEVFPNRGRSEKLFF.

The chain has TRBV16 and TRBJ1-2; 8 nucleotides line up with TRBD1. The germline V gene encodes CDR1 KGHSY and CDR2 FQNENV. The CDR3 has 16 amino acids. The junction had 10 bases not matched to a gene; V was cut back by 4 bases and J by 3 bases. CDR3 in DNA: TGTGCCAGCAGCCGGACAGGGCCCTATGAAGACTATGGCTACACCTTC. This gives the protein CASSRTGPYEDYGYTF.

This chain links TRBV19 with TRBJ2-5, with 9 bases that match TRBD2. Judging by the DNA end, TRBJ2-7 fits better; the J call may be wrong. The CDR3 consists of 15 residues. Germline V gene sequence: CDR1 LNHDA, CDR2 SQIVND (reference sequence). CDR3 DNA sequence: TGTGCCAGTAGTCCCCGACTGGCGGGGGGGTACGAGCAGTACTTC. Amino acid sequence: CASSPRLAGGYEQYF.

This chain uses TRBV14 with TRBJ2-3; 12 nucleotides line up with TRBD2. CDR1 is SGHDN, CDR2 FVKESK, per germline. Germline trimming cut 0 bases from V and 4 bases from J; bases unmatched to any gene: 5. The CDR3 loop spans 17 amino acids. Here the CDR3 DNA reads TGTGCCAGCAGCCAAGATTGGGCTAGCGGGGGGGCAGATACGCAGTATTTT. Encoded protein: CASSQDWASGGADTQYF.

The V and J genes are TRBV29-1 and TRBJ1-2; no clear D. Trimming shortened V by 0 bases and J by 5 bases, and 13 bases separated the two germline ends. CDR3 length equals 14 residues. Germline V gives CDR1 SQVTM, CDR2 ANQGSEA. CDR3 nucleotides: TGCAGCGTTGAAGAAGACGAGGGAATATATGGCTACACCTTC. This translates into CSVEEDEGIYGYTF.

The CDR3 DNA reads as TGTGCCAGCACCCCGGGACTTAGCACCGGGGAGCTGTTTTTT. Translating gives CASTPGLSTGELFF. The chain is built from TRBV11-2 and TRBJ2-2, with D possibly TRBD2 on 6 matching bases. Deletions cut 7 bases from V and 4 bases from J, with 13 bases between. Germline-derived CDR1 and CDR2 are SGHAT and FQNNGV. The CDR3 length is 14 residues.

This clone was seen once. The genes are TRBV7-8 and TRBJ2-7; TRBD1 or TRBD2 may be the D gene (5 bases each). Germline CDR1 SGHVS, CDR2 FQNEAQ. V was trimmed by 5 bases and J by 2 bases, leaving 22 bases between them. The length of the CDR3 is 17 residues. Here the CDR3 reads CASSRGRPWDGTYEQYF. CDR3 in DNA: TGTGCCAGCAGCCGGGGCAGGCCCTGGGACGGTACCTACGAGCAGTACTTC.

This chain's CDR3 is CASASDRFGENSNQPQHF. CDR3 DNA: TGTGCTAGCGCCAGTGATAGGTTTGGGGAGAATAGCAATCAGCCCCAGCATTTT. The chain links TRBV12-5 to TRBJ1-5; D is uncertain. The germline gives CDR1 LGHNT, CDR2 FRNRAP. The V and J ends lost 9 bases and 0 bases respectively, with 24 bases between them. The CDR3 extends over 18 amino acids. The variable domain in full, with the rest retrieved from reference TRBV12-5 and TRBJ1-5, is DARVTQTPRHKVTEMGQEVTMRCQPILGHNTVFWYRQTMMQGLELLAYFRNRAPLDDSGMPKDRFSAEMPDATLATLKIQPSEPRDSAVYFCASASDRFGENSNQPQHFGDGTRLSIL.

V gene TRBV28 combines with J gene TRBJ1-2; D gene ambiguous. Germline V CDR1 and CDR2: MDHEN, SYDVKM. CDR3 length: 12 amino acids. Between the trimmed V and J ends, which lost 5 bases and 0 bases, there was a span of 4 bases. The CDR3 DNA sequence: TGTGCCAGCAGTCCAGCTAACTATGGCTACACCTTC. Amino acids: CASSPANYGYTF.

The genes are TRBV6-4 and TRBJ1-2; 12 bases fit TRBD1. The CDR3 runs to 17 residues. J was trimmed by 4 bases and V by 3 bases; bases with no gene match: 9. Looked up from germline, CDR1 is MRHNA and CDR2 is SNTAGT. Written as DNA, the CDR3 is TGTGCCAGCAGTGAATGGGACAGGGGGCCACTTGGCTATGGCTACACCTTC. Translated: CASSEWDRGPLGYGYTF.

The CDR3 sequence is CASSDTDRGLAGELFF. CDR3 nucleotide sequence: TGTGCCAGCAGTGACACCGACAGGGGGTTGGCCGGGGAGCTGTTTTTT. This chain uses TRBV6-4 with TRBJ2-2; 9 bases fit TRBD1. The trim removed 2 bases at V and 6 bases at J, leaving 7 bases unmatched. Per the germline V gene, CDR1 is MRHNA and CDR2 is SNTAGT. This CDR3 has 16 amino acids.

A few counts support this clone. The chain joins TRBV27 to TRBJ2-3, with 9 bases matching TRBD1. The V gene's germline CDR1 is MNHEY and CDR2 SMNVEV (reference sequence). CDR3 length equals 14 residues. J was trimmed by 3 bases and V by 5 bases; bases with no gene match: 3. The CDR3 sequence: CASSLGQGTDTQYF. In nucleotides, the CDR3 is TGTGCCAGCAGTCTTGGACAGGGGACAGATACGCAGTATTTT.

The V and J genes are TRBV6-5 and TRBJ1-5; TRBD1 might be the D (5 bases). The CDR3 has 14 residues. V was cut by 6 bases and J by 1 base, with 10 bases left in between. Germline-derived CDR1 and CDR2 are MNHEY and SVGAGI. For the CDR3, the DNA is TGTGCCAGCAGCACGGGACGGAGCAATCAGCCCCAGCATTTT. It codes for CASSTGRSNQPQHF.